The 29 T cell receptor beta chains below all came from one sample that was sequenced in a study of beta chain features in type 1 diabetes. General study results and limits: TCRB CDR3s from Type 1 diabetes patients were moderately but significantly shorter in all four CD4+ subsets.

The authors reverse transcribed all of the isolated RNA, so sequencing captured expressed TCRB transcripts. Assay used: immunoSEQ multiplex PCR; TCRdb lists only in-frame clones, some missing. The sample shows about 160,000 clones, around 63% of them seen only once. Their target antigens are unknown. The sequencing input was naive CD4+ T cells from blood. These receptor sequences come from a man aged 25-40 years with type 1 diabetes.

The CDR3, as DNA: TGTGCCAGCAGCTTAGTTGAGGGAATATACGAGCAGTACTTC. As protein: CASSLVEGIYEQYF. The chain recombines TRBV7-2 with TRBJ2-7, with a possible D match to TRBD2 (5 bases). The CDR3 consists of 14 residues. Trimming took off 1 base at V and 4 bases at J, with 11 bases between the two ends. Germline-derived CDR1 and CDR2 are SGHTA and FQGNSA.

This clone was detected once. The chain recombines TRBV7-2 with TRBJ1-1; TRBD1 is a possible D gene (6 bases). The CDR3 has 16 amino acids. With 2 bases removed from V and 5 bases from J, the gap between germline ends came to 18 bases. Germline CDR1 SGHTA, CDR2 FQGNSA. This chain's CDR3 is CASSLTIAAGETEAFF. CDR3 nucleotide sequence: TGTGCCAGCAGCTTAACGATCGCCGCAGGGGAGACTGAAGCTTTCTTT.

This clone was recorded a few times. Different DNA sequences within this sample yield the same CDR3. This chain links TRBV29-1 with TRBJ1-1, with unresolved D. CDR1 SQVTM and CDR2 ANQGSEA come from the germline V gene. Deletions cut 3 bases from V and 0 bases from J, with 5 bases between. The CDR3 is made up of 12 amino acids. The CDR3 bases are TGCAGCGTTGATCGGGTGAACACTGAAGCTTTCTTT. Translation: CSVDRVNTEAFF. Full variable domain (remainder filled in from reference TRBV29-1 and TRBJ1-1): SAVISQKPSRDICQRGTSLTIQCQVDSQVTMMFWYRQQPGQSLTLIATANQGSEATYESGFVIDKFPISRPNLTFSTLTVSNMSPEDSSIYLCSVDRVNTEAFFGQGTRLTVV.

The rearrangement links TRBV15 to TRBJ1-2; TRBD1 is a possible D gene (5 bases). The CDR3 runs 13 residues. Germline V gene sequence: CDR1 LNHNV, CDR2 YYDKDF (reference sequence). Trimming took 6 bases from V and 0 from J, leaving 8 bases between them. The CDR3 region has the DNA TGTGCCACCAGTGGGGGAGCTAACTATGGCTACACCTTC. Protein product: CATSGGANYGYTF.

This chain uses TRBV28 with TRBJ2-4; the D gene is possibly TRBD2 (6 bases). The CDR3 covers 15 residues. The V gene lost 6 bases and the J gene lost 8 bases, with 20 bases spanning the gap. Germline V gene lookup returns CDR1 MDHEN and CDR2 SYDVKM. This chain's CDR3 is CASSLRAPGGDIQYF. CDR3 nucleotide sequence: TGTGCCAGCAGCTTACGGGCCCCCGGGGGAGACATTCAGTACTTC.

This rearrangement joins TRBV7-6 to TRBJ2-1; a weak D match, TRBD1 (6 bases). The V and J ends lost 2 bases and 0 bases respectively, with 11 bases between them. Germline assignment: CDR1 SGHVS and CDR2 FNYEAQ. This CDR3 is built from 16 residues. CDR3 nucleotides: TGTGCCAGCAGCTTACAGGGACATAGCTCCTACAATGAGCAGTTCTTC. The encoded protein is CASSLQGHSSYNEQFF.

The genes are TRBV30 and TRBJ1-1; the D is unclear. V was trimmed by 5 bases and J by 3 bases, leaving 7 bases between them. CDR3 length: 11 amino acids. CDR1 GTSNPN and CDR2 SVGIG come from the germline V gene (reference sequence). CDR3 bases: TGTGCCTGGGACACCCACACTGAAGCTTTCTTT. Translated, it gives CAWDTHTEAFF.

This clone appeared once. V is TRBV11-2 and J is TRBJ2-1; 8 nucleotides align to TRBD2. The CDR3 covers 14 residues. Germline V gene data show CDR1 as SGHAT and CDR2 as FQNNGV. Trimming removed 4 bases from V and 6 bases from J; junction bases left unmatched: 5. The CDR3 sequence is CASSYSGVGNEQFF. CDR3 nucleotide sequence: TGTGCCAGCAGCTATAGCGGGGTAGGCAATGAGCAGTTCTTC.

This clone was observed once. The chain carries TRBV25-1 and TRBJ2-5; D perhaps matches TRBD1 (6 bases). Per germline, CDR1 MGHDK and CDR2 SYGVNS. Trimming cost V 2 bases and J 0 bases, with 13 bases left between them. The CDR3 has 16 amino acids. The CDR3 nucleotides read TGTGCCAGCAGTGAAGTTGGACAGTTGTACCAAGAGACCCAGTACTTC. Protein product: CASSEVGQLYQETQYF.

The V gene is TRBV28, the J gene TRBJ2-7; perhaps TRBD1 as D (6 bases). Trimming removed 5 bases at V and 8 bases at J, with 13 bases between. Germline V gene lookup returns CDR1 MDHEN and CDR2 SYDVKM. CDR3 size: 12 residues. CDR3 region: CASSLLQGKQYF. CDR3 DNA sequence: TGTGCCAGCAGTCTCCTCCAGGGGAAGCAGTACTTC.

This clone was picked up a small number of times. The chain recombines TRBV2 with TRBJ2-3, with D unresolved. This CDR3 region has 14 residues. Looked up from germline, CDR1 is SNHLY and CDR2 is FYNNEI. V lost 4 bases and J lost 4, with 12 bases in between. The CDR3 loop is CASSGVAGPDTQYF. The DNA of the CDR3 is TGTGCCAGCAGTGGAGTTGCAGGCCCAGATACGCAGTATTTT.

This clone occurred once. The chain recombines TRBV4-1 with TRBJ2-7, with 12 positions matching TRBD1. With V trimmed by 1 base and J by 5 bases, 3 bases remained unmatched. The CDR3 contains 15 residues. Germline loops: CDR1 MGHRA, CDR2 YSYEKL. DNA for the CDR3: TGCGCCAGCAGCCAAGTGGGACAGGGGGCTGACGAGCAGTACTTC. Amino acid sequence: CASSQVGQGADEQYF.

The chain carries TRBV29-1 and TRBJ2-3; a possible D gene is TRBD1 (6 bases). Germline V gene lookup returns CDR1 SQVTM and CDR2 ANQGSEA. Trimming cost V 5 bases and J 5 bases, with 11 bases left between them. This CDR3 comprises 12 residues. CDR3 region: CSVLGAGDTQYF. The CDR3 DNA is TGCAGCGTTCTGGGGGCAGGAGATACGCAGTATTTT.

V is TRBV4-1 and J is TRBJ2-5, with D hard to call. The V end was cut by 0 bases, the J end by 6 bases, with 8 bases between. This CDR3 has 13 residues. Germline V gene data show CDR1 as MGHRA and CDR2 as YSYEKL. CDR3 loop: CASSQEIWQTQYF. The DNA of the CDR3 is TGCGCCAGCAGCCAAGAAATTTGGCAGACCCAGTACTTC.

The V and J genes are TRBV7-2 and TRBJ2-4; tentative D call: TRBD1 (6 bases). This CDR3 spans 15 amino acids. In germline, CDR1 is SGHTA, CDR2 FQGNSA. Trimming left V 3 bases short and J 8 bases short, with 17 bases between. CDR3: CASSLDSLNLDIQYF. The CDR3 DNA reads TGTGCCAGCAGCTTGGACAGCTTAAATTTGGACATTCAGTACTTC.

This clone was seen a handful of times. V gene TRBV15 combines with J gene TRBJ1-6; D remains ambiguous. Trimming cost V 0 bases and J 7 bases, with 13 bases left between them. The length of the CDR3 is 16 residues. Germline CDR1 and CDR2: LNHNV and YYDKDF (reference sequence). Here the CDR3 DNA reads TGTGCCACCAGCAGAGAGGCAGCCACGGGGAATTCACCCCTCCACTTT. This sequence encodes CATSREAATGNSPLHF.

V gene TRBV5-1 combines with J gene TRBJ2-6, with a weak D call TRBD2 (6 bases). The germline V gene encodes CDR1 SGHRS and CDR2 YFSETQ. The CDR3 has 14 residues. Between the trimmed V and J ends, which lost 5 bases and 11 bases, there was a span of 17 bases. The DNA for the CDR3 is TGCGCCAGCAGAATCAGCGGGCTCTCGGACGTCCTGACTTTC. It translates to CASRISGLSDVLTF.

With respect to this clone: A junction end diverges from the germline sequence, so it may reflect a read error. This chain connects TRBV7-7 to TRBJ2-7; D is perhaps TRBD2 (5 bases). The CDR3 runs 14 residues. Germline loops: CDR1 SSHAT, CDR2 FNYEAQ (reference sequence). CDR3 in amino acids: CASSLAPGPYEQYF. As DNA, the CDR3 is TGTGCTAGCAGCTTAGCGCCAGGACCCTACGAGCAGTACTTC.

This rearrangement joins TRBV28 to TRBJ2-2; D possibly uses TRBD1 or TRBD2 (5 bases each). This CDR3 is built from 16 residues. V shed 0 bases and J shed 8 bases, with 16 bases lying between them. From germline, CDR1 is MDHEN and CDR2 SYDVKM. The CDR3 spells CASSLWPGTPGGELFF. In nucleotides, the CDR3 is TGTGCCAGCAGTTTATGGCCCGGGACCCCCGGTGGGGAGCTGTTTTTT. Together with reference TRBV28 and TRBJ2-2, the CDR3 gives the full variable domain: DVKVTQSSRYLVKRTGEKVFLECVQDMDHENMFWYRQDPGLGLRLIYFSYDVKMKEKGDIPEGYSVSREKKERFSLILESASTNQTSMYLCASSLWPGTPGGELFFGEGSRLTVL.

The sample holds a few counts of this clone. This chain links TRBV9 with TRBJ2-3; D is possibly TRBD2 (5 bases). Trimming left V 0 bases short and J 1 base short, with 9 bases between. The CDR3 totals 15 residues. Germline-derived CDR1 and CDR2 are SGDLS and YYNGEE. The CDR3, as DNA: TGTGCCAGCAGCGTAGTTCTCGGGGGCACAGATACGCAGTATTTT. It encodes CASSVVLGGTDTQYF.

The chain combines TRBV4-3 with TRBJ1-4; D may be TRBD1 (5 bases). CDR1 and CDR2 (germline): LGHNA, YSLEER. Trimming cost V 5 bases and J 8 bases, with 6 bases left between them. The CDR3 is 11 residues long. The CDR3 DNA follows: TGCGCCAGCAGCAGGGGCGAAAAACTGTTTTTT. It codes for CASSRGEKLFF.

On this clone itself: Different DNA sequences within this sample yield the same CDR3. The V and J genes are TRBV29-1 and TRBJ2-7, with TRBD1 matching 11 bases. CDR1 is SQVTM and CDR2 is ANQGSEA in the germline V gene. V shed 3 bases, J shed 2 bases, and the junction held 0 bases outside the gene matches. The CDR3 sequence is 13 residues long. The CDR3 bases are TGCAGCGTTGAGGGACAGGGGGCCTACGAGCAGTACTTC. Translating gives CSVEGQGAYEQYF.

This clone showed up just a few times. The chain combines TRBV29-1 with TRBJ2-3; D unresolved. V lost 0 bases and J lost 5, with 12 bases in between. The CDR3 extends over 14 amino acids. The germline V gene encodes CDR1 SQVTM and CDR2 ANQGSEA. CDR3 sequence reads: CSVEEMVPGDTQYF. DNA for the CDR3: TGCAGCGTTGAAGAAATGGTACCCGGAGATACGCAGTATTTT.

This rearrangement joins TRBV4-3 to TRBJ2-7; TRBD1 matches 7 bases. Germline V gene sequence: CDR1 LGHNA, CDR2 YSLEER. This CDR3 contains 16 residues. Germline trimming cut 8 bases from V and 2 bases from J; bases unmatched to any gene: 15. The CDR3 DNA follows: TGCGCCAGCTGGGGGTGGACAGGAGAGTACCCCTACGAGCAGTACTTC. This translates into CASWGWTGEYPYEQYF.

The chain is built from TRBV30 and TRBJ1-2, with 8 bases fitting TRBD1. Germline loops: CDR1 GTSNPN, CDR2 SVGIG (reference sequence). The CDR3 is made up of 12 amino acids. J lost 7 bases, V lost 5 bases, and 6 bases had no gene match. The CDR3 here is CAWGQGGGGYTF. DNA of the CDR3: TGTGCCTGGGGACAGGGCGGCGGTGGCTACACCTTC. The full variable domain, in which reference TRBV30 and TRBJ1-2 provide the parts outside the CDR3, is SQTIHQWPATLVQPVGSPLSLECTVEGTSNPNLYWYRQAAGRGLQLLFYSVGIGQISSEVPQNLSASRPQDRQFILSSKKLLLSDSGFYLCAWGQGGGGYTFGSGTRLTVV.

The chain couples TRBV7-9 to TRBJ2-1, with D possibly being TRBD1 or TRBD2 (5 bases each). The V gene's germline CDR1 is SEHNR and CDR2 FQNEAQ (reference sequence). V was trimmed by 1 base and J by 5 bases, leaving 12 bases between them. This CDR3 has 15 residues. The CDR3, as DNA: TGTGCCAGCAGCTTAGGAGGGGCTGGGAACAATGAGCAGTTCTTC. Its translation is CASSLGGAGNNEQFF.

This sequence joins TRBV30 and TRBJ1-3; D ambiguous. V shed 3 bases and J shed 0 bases, with 12 bases lying between them. The germline CDR1 and CDR2 sequences are GTSNPN and SVGIG (reference sequence). The CDR3 consists of 15 residues. In DNA, the CDR3 is TGTGCCTGGAGCCCGGACGGGTACTCTGGAAACACCATATATTTT. Translated, it gives CAWSPDGYSGNTIYF.

This chain joins TRBV29-1 and TRBJ1-1, with a weak D call TRBD1 (6 bases). The V end lost 2 bases, the J end lost 5 bases, and 6 bases lay between the germline ends. This CDR3 region has 11 residues. Germline V lookup: CDR1 SQVTM, CDR2 ANQGSEA. In nucleotides, the CDR3 is TGCAGCGTTGAAACAGGGACTGAAGCTTTCTTT. As protein: CSVETGTEAFF.

The genes are TRBV7-8 and TRBJ2-5; 7 bases are a match to TRBD2. Germline CDR1 and CDR2: SGHVS and FQNEAQ. The CDR3 length is 15 residues. The V segment lost 1 base and the J segment 1 base; nucleotides outside the gene matches: 3. CDR3 coding DNA: TGTGCCAGCAGCTTAGGCGGGGGAATCCAAGAGACCCAGTACTTC. Amino acid sequence: CASSLGGGIQETQYF. The full variable domain, with the rest looked up from reference TRBV7-8 and TRBJ2-5, is GAGVSQSPRYKVAKRGQDVALRCDPISGHVSLFWYQQALGQGPEFLTYFQNEAQLDKSGLPSDRFFAERPEGSVSTLKIQRTQQEDSAVYLCASSLGGGIQETQYFGPGTRLLVL.